The sample holds one count of the clone carrying this T cell receptor beta chain. The authors' processing: Estimation of nucleated cell counts relied on the amplification of reference gene primers. Here immunoSEQ multiplex PCR was the method, and the copy in TCRdb shows in-frame clones only, minus some. V and J calls and clone size come straight from that table; D and trimming were deduced from the DNA. The data contain some 160,000 clones, roughly nine tenths of them singletons. This sample is part of a study of blood T cell repertoires in COVID-19. This clonotype was sampled from a man aged 60 to 69 with acute or convalescent COVID-19. Sample: peripheral blood.

The CDR3 coding sequence is TGTGCCAGCAGCCAAGGGGACAGGGGTGCTGGAAACACCATATATTTT. Protein product: CASSQGDRGAGNTIYF. The chain carries TRBV4-2 and TRBJ1-3; 10 bases align to TRBD1. The CDR3 runs to 16 residues. Per the germline V gene, CDR1 is LGHNA and CDR2 is YNFKEQ. The trim removed 1 base at V and 2 bases at J, leaving 2 bases unmatched.